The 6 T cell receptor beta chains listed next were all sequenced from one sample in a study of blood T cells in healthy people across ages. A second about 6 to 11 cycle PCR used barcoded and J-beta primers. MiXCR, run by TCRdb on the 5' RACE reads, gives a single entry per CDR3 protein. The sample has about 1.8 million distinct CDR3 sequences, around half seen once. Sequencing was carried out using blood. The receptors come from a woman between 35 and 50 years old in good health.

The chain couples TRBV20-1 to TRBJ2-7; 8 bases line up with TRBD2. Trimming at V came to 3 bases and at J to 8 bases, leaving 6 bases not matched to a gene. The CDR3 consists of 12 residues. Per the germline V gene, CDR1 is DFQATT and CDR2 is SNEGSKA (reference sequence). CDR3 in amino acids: CSASSGGSQQYF. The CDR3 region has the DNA TGCAGTGCTAGCAGCGGGGGAAGTCAGCAGTACTTC.

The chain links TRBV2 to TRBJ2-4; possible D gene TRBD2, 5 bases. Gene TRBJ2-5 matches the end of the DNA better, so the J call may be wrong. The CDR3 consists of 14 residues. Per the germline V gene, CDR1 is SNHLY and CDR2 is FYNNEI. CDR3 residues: CASRHPGSQETQYF. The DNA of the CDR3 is TGTGCCAGCAGACACCCGGGAAGCCAAGAGACCCAGTACTTC.

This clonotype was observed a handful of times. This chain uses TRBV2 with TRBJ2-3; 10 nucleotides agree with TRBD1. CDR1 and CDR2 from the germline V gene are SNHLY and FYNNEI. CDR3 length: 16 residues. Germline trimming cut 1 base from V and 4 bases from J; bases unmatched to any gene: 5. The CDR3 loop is CASSEGDRGRADTQYF. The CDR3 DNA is TGTGCCAGCAGTGAAGGGGACAGGGGTAGGGCAGATACGCAGTATTTT.

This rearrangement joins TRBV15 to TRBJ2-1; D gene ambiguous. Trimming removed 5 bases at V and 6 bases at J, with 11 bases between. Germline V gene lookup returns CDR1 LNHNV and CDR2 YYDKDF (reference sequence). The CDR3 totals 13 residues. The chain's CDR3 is CATSQSNLNEQFF. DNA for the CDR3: TGTGCCACCAGCCAAAGCAACCTCAATGAGCAGTTCTTC. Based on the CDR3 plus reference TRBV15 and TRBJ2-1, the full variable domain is DAMVIQNPRYQVTQFGKPVTLSCSQTLNHNVMYWYQQKSSQAPKLLFHYYDKDFNNEADTPDNFQSRRPNTSFCFLDIRSPGLGDTAMYLCATSQSNLNEQFFGPGTRLTVL.

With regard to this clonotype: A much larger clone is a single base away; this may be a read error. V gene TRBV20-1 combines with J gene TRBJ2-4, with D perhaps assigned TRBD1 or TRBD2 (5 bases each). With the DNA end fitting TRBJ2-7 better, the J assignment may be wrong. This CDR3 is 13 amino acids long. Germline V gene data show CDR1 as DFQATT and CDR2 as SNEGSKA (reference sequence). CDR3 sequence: CSARGREDDEQYF. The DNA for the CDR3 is TGCAGTGCCCGGGGCAGGGAAGACGACGAGCAGTACTTC.

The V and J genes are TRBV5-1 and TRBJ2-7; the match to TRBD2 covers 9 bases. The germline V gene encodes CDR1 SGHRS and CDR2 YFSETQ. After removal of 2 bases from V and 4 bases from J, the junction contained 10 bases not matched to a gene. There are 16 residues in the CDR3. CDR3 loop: CASSFSVAGALYEQYF. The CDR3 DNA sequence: TGCGCCAGCAGCTTCTCGGTAGCGGGGGCCCTATACGAGCAGTACTTC.